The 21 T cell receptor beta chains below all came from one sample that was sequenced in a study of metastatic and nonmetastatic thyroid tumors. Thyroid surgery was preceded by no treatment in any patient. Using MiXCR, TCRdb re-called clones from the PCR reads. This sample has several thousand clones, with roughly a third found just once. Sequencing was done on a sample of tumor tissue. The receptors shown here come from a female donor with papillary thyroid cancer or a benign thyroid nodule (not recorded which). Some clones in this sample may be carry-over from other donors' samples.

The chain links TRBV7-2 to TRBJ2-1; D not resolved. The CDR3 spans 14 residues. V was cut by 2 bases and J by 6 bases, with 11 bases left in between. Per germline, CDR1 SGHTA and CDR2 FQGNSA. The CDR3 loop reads CASSLSQVSNEQFF. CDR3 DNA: TGTGCCAGCAGCTTATCCCAGGTCAGCAATGAGCAGTTCTTC.

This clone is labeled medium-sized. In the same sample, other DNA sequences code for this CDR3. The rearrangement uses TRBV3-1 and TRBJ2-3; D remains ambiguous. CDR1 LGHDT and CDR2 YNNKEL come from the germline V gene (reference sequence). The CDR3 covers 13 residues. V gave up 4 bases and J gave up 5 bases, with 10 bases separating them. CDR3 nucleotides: TGTGCCAGCAGCCGCCAAGGGAAAGATACGCAGTATTTT. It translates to CASSRQGKDTQYF.

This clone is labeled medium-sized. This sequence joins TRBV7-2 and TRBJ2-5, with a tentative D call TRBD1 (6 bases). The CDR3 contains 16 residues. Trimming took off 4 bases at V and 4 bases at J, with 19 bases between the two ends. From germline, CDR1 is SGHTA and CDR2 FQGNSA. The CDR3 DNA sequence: TGTGCCAGCAGCTATGGACAGTCTCAAGGGGCAGAGACCCAGTACTTC. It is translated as CASSYGQSQGAETQYF.

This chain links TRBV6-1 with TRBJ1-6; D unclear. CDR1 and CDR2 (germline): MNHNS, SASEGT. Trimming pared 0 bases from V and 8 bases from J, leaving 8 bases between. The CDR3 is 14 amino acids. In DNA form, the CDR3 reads TGTGCCAGCAGTGAAGCGACTGGACATTCACCCCTCCACTTT. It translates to CASSEATGHSPLHF.

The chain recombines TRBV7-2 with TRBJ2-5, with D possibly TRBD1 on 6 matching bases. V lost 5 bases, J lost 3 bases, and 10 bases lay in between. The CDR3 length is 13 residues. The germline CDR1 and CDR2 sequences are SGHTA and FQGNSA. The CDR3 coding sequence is TGTGCCAGCAGCACCTACAGGGAAGAGACCCAGTACTTC. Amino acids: CASSTYREETQYF.

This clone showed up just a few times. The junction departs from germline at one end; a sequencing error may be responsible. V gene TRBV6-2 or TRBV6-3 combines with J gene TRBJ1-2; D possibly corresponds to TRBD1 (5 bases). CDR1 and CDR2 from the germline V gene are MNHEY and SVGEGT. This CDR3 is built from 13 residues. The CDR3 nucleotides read TGTGCCAGTAGTTACACATGGGGCTCTGGCTACACCTTC. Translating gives CASSYTWGSGYTF.

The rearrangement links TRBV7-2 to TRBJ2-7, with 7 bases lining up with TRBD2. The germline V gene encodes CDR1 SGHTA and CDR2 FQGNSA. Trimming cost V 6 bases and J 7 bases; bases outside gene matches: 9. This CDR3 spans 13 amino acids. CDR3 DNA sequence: TGTGCCAGCAGGTGGGGGAGGGCCTCTGAGCAGTACTTC. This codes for CASRWGRASEQYF.

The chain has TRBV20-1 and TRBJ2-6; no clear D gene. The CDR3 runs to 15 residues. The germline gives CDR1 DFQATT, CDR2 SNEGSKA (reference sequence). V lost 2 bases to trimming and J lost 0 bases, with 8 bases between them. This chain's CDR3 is CSARLTDSGANVLTF. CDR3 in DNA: TGCAGTGCTAGATTAACAGACTCTGGGGCCAACGTCCTGACTTTC.

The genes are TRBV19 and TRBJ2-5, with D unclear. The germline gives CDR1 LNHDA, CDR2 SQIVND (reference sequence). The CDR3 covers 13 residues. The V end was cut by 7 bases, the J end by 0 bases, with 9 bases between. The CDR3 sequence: CASMGRDQETQYF. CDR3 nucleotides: TGTGCCAGTATGGGCCGTGACCAAGAGACCCAGTACTTC.

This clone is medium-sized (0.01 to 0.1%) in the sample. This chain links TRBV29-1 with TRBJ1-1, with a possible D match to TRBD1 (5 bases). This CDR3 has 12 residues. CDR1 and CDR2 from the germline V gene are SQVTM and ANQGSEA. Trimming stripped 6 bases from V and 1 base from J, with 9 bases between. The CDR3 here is CSVGVRNTEAFF. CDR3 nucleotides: TGCAGCGTGGGGGTTCGGAACACTGAAGCTTTCTTT.

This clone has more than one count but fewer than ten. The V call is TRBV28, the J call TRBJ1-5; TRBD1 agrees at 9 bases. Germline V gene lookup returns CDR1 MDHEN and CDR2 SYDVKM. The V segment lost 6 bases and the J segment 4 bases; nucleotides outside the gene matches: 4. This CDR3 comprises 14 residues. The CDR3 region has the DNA TGTGCCAGCAGCTGGACAGGGGAAAATCAGCCCCAGCATTTT. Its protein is CASSWTGENQPQHF.

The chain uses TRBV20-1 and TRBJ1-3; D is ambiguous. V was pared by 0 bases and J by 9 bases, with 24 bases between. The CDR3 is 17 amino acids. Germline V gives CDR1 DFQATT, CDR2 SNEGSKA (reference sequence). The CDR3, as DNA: TGCAGTGCTAGAGATCCCGGGGTCCACCCTCCTGGAGCCACCATATATTTT. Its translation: CSARDPGVHPPGATIYF.

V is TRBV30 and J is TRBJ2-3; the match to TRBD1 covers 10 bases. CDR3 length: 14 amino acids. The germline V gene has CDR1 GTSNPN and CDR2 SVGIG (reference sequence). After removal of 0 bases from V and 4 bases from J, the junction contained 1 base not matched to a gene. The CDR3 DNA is TGTGCCTGGAGTGTGGGACAGGGGCCAGATACGCAGTATTTT. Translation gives CAWSVGQGPDTQYF.

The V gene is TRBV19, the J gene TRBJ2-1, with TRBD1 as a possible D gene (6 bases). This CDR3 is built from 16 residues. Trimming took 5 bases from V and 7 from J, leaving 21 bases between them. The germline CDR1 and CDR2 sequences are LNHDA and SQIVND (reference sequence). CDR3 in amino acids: CASSWKLRGSLNEQFF. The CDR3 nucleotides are TGTGCCAGTAGTTGGAAACTAAGGGGGTCGTTAAATGAGCAGTTCTTC. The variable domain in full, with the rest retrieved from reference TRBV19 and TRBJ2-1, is DGGITQSPKYLFRKEGQNVTLSCEQNLNHDAMYWYRQDPGQGLRLIYYSQIVNDFQKGDIAEGYSVSREKKESFPLTVTSAQKNPTAFYLCASSWKLRGSLNEQFFGPGTRLTVL.

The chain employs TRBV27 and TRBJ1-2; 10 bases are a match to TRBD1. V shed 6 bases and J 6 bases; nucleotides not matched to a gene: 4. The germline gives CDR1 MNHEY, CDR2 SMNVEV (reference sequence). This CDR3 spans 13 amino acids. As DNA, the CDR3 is TGTGCCAGCAGCAGACAGGGGGCGCATGGCTACACCTTC. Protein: CASSRQGAHGYTF.

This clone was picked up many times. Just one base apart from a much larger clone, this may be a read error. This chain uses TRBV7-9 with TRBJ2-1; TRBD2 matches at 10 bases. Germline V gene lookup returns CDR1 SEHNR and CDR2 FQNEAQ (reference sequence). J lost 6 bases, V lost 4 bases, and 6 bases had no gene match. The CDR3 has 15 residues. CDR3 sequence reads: CASSSLAGGINEQFF. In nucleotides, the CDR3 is TGTGCCAGCAGCTCTTTAGCGGGAGGAATCAATGAGCAGTTCTTC.

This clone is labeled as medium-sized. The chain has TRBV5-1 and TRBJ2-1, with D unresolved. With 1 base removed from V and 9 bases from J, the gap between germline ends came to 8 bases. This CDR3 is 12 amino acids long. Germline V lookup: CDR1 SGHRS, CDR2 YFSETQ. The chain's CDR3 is CASSLRSREQFF. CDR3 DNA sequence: TGCGCCAGCAGCTTGCGGAGCCGTGAGCAGTTCTTC. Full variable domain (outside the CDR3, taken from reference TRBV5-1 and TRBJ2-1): KAGVTQTPRYLIKTRGQQVTLSCSPISGHRSVSWYQQTPGQGLQFLFEYFSETQRNKGNFPGRFSGRQFSNSRSEMNVSTLELGDSALYLCASSLRSREQFFGPGTRLTVL.

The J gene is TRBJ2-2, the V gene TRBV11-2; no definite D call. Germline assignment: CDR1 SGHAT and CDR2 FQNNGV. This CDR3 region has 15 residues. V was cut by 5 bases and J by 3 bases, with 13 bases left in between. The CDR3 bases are TGTGCCAGCAGCAAAACAGACCTCTACACCGGGGAGCTGTTTTTT. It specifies CASSKTDLYTGELFF.

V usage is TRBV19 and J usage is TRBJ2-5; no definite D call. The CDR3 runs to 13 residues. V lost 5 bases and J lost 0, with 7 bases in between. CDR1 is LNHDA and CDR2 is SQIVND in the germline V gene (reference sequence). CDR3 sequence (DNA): TGTGCCAGTAGTGGGCAGAACCAAGAGACCCAGTACTTC. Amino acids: CASSGQNQETQYF.

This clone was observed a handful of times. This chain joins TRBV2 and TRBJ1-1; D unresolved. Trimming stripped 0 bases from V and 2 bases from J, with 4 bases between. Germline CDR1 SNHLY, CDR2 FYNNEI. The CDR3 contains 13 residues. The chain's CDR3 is CASSEAGNTEAFF. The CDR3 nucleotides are TGTGCCAGCAGTGAAGCGGGCAACACTGAAGCTTTCTTT.

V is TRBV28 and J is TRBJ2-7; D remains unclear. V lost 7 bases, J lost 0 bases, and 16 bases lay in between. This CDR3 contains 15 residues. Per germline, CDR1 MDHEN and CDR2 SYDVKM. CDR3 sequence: CASNPSAVSSYEQYF. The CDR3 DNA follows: TGTGCCAGCAACCCCTCGGCGGTCAGCTCCTACGAGCAGTACTTC.